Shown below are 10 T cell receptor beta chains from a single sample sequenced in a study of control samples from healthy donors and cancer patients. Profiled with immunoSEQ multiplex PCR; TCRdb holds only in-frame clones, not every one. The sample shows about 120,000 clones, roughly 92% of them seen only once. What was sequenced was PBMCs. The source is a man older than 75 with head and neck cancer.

Here the CDR3 reads CASSEGPGDGYTF. The CDR3 DNA reads as TGTGCCAGCTCGGAAGGCCCCGGGGATGGCTACACCTTC. V and J are TRBV18 and TRBJ1-2, with D hard to call. Trimming took off 6 bases at V and 6 bases at J, with 14 bases between the two ends. CDR1 is KGHSH, CDR2 LQKENI, per germline. CDR3 length equals 13 residues.

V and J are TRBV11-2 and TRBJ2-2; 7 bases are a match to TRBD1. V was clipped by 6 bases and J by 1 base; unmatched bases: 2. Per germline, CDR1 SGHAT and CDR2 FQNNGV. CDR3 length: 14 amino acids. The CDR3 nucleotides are TGTGCCAGCAGGAACAGGGGGAACACCGGGGAGCTGTTTTTT. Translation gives CASRNRGNTGELFF. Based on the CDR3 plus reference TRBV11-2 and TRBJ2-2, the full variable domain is EAGVAQSPRYKIIEKRQSVAFWCNPISGHATLYWYQQILGQGPKLLIQFQNNGVVDDSQLPKDRFSAERLKGVDSTLKIQPAKLEDSAVYLCASRNRGNTGELFFGEGSRLTVL.

The CDR3 region is CASSGGQGYEQYF. For the CDR3, the DNA is TGCGCCAGCAGCGGGGGACAGGGGTACGAGCAGTACTTC. The chain links TRBV5-1 to TRBJ2-7; TRBD1 aligns across 10 bases. V gave up 4 bases and J gave up 4 bases; unmatched junction bases: 2. This CDR3 is built from 13 residues. The germline gives CDR1 SGHRS, CDR2 YFSETQ.

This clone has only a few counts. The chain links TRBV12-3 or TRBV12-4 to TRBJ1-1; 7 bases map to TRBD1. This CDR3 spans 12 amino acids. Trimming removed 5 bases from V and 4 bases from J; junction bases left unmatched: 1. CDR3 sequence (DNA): TGTGCCAGCAGTCGACAGGGCACTGAAGCTTTCTTT. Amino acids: CASSRQGTEAFF.

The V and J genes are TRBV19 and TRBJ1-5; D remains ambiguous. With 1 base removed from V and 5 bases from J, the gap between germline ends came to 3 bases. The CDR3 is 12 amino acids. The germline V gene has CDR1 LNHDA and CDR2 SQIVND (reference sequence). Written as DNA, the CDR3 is TGTGCCAGTAGTATAGTGGATCAGCCCCAGCATTTT. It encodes CASSIVDQPQHF.

The CDR3 is CASSQLKGVNRADTQYF. For the CDR3, the DNA is TGCGCCAGCAGCCAACTTAAAGGGGTGAACCGCGCAGATACGCAGTATTTT. The rearrangement joins TRBV4-3 to TRBJ2-3; possible D gene TRBD1, 5 bases. Trimming removed 2 bases from V and 4 bases from J, with 19 bases in between. Germline values: CDR1 LGHNA, CDR2 YSLEER. There are 17 residues in the CDR3.

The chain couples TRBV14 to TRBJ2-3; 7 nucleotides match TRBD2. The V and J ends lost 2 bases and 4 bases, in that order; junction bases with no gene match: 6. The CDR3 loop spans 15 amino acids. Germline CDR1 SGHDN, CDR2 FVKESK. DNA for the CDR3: TGTGCCAGCAGCCAACTAGCGGTCCGTGCAGATACGCAGTATTTT. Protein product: CASSQLAVRADTQYF.

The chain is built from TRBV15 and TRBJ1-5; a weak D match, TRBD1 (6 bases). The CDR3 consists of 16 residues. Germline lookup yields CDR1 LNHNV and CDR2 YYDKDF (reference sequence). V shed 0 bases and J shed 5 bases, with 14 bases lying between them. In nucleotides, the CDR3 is TGTGCCACCAGCAGAGATTGGGCAGGGGCTGATCAGCCCCAGCATTTT. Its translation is CATSRDWAGADQPQHF.

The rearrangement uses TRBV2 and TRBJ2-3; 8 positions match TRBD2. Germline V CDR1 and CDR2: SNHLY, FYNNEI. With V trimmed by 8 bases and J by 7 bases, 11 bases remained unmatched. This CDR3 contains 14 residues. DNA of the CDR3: TGTGCCAGCTCACCGGGACTAGATAGGAATACGCAGTATTTT. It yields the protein CASSPGLDRNTQYF.

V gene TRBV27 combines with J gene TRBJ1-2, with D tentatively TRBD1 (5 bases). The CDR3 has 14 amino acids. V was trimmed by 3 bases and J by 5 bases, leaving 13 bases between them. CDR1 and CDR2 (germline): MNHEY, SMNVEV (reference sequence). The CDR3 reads CASSFHSGSYGYTF. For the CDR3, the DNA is TGTGCCAGCAGTTTTCACTCAGGGAGTTATGGCTACACCTTC.